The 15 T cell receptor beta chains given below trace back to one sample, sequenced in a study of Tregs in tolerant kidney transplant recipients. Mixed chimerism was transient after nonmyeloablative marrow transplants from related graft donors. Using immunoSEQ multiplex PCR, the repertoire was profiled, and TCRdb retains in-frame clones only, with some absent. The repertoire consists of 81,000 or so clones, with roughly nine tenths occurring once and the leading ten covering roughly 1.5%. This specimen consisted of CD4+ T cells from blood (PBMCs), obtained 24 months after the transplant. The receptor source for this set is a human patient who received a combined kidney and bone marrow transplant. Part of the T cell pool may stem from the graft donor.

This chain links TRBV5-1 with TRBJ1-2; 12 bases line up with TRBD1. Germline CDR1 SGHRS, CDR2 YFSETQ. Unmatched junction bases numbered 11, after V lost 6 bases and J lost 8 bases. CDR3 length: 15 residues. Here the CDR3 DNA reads TGCGCCAGCATCACGGACGGGACAGGGGGCAAGGGCTACACCTTC. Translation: CASITDGTGGKGYTF.

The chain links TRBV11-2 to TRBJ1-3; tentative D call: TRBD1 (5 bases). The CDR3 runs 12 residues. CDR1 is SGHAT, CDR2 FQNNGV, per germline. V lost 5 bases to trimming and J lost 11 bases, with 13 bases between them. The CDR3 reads CASSPTGLPIYF. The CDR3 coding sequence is TGTGCCAGCAGCCCTACGGGACTCCCCATATATTTT.

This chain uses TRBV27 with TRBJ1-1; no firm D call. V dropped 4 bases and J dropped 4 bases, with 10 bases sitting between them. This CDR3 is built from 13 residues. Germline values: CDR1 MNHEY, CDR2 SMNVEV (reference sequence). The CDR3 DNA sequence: TGTGCCAGCAGTTCTGGGCACTTCACTGAAGCTTTCTTT. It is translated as CASSSGHFTEAFF.

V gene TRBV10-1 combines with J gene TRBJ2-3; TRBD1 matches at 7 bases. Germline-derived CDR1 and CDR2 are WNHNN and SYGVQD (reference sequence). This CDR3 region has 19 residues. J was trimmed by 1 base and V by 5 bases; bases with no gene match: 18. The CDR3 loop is CASSRRSLKGAMGTDTQYF. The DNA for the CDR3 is TGCGCCAGCAGTCGCCGATCATTGAAGGGGGCGATGGGCACAGATACGCAGTATTTT.

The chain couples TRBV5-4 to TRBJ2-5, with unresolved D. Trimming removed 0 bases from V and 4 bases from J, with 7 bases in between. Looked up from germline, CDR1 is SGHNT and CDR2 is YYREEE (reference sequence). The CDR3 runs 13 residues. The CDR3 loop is CASSLVSSETQYF. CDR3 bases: TGTGCCAGCAGCTTGGTAAGCTCAGAGACCCAGTACTTC.

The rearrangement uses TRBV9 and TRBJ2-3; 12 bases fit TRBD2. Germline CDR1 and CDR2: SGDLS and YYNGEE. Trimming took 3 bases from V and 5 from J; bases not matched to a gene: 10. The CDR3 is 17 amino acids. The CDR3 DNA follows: TGTGCCAGCAGCGCCTCTCCTAGCGGGAGGGGGGGAGATACGCAGTATTTT. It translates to CASSASPSGRGGDTQYF.

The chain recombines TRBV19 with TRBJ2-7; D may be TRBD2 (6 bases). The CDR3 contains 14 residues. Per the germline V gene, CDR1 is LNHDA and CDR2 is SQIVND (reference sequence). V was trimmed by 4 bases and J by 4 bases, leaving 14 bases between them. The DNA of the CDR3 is TGTGCCAGTAGTACGGGGGTACAAAATTACGAGCAGTACTTC. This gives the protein CASSTGVQNYEQYF. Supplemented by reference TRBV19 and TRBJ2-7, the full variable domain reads DGGITQSPKYLFRKEGQNVTLSCEQNLNHDAMYWYRQDPGQGLRLIYYSQIVNDFQKGDIAEGYSVSREKKESFPLTVTSAQKNPTAFYLCASSTGVQNYEQYFGPGTRLTVT.

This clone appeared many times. CDR3 in amino acids: CASSRIAGVDEQYF. The CDR3 DNA sequence: TGTGCCAGCAGCCGTATAGCGGGGGTCGACGAGCAGTACTTC. The chain employs TRBV7-2 and TRBJ2-7; 9 bases map to TRBD2. Germline assignment: CDR1 SGHTA and CDR2 FQGNSA. V gave up 5 bases and J gave up 5 bases; unmatched junction bases: 7. The CDR3 runs to 14 residues. Variable domain in full (rest from reference TRBV7-2 and TRBJ2-7): GAGVSQSPSNKVTEKGKDVELRCDPISGHTALYWYRQSLGQGLEFLIYFQGNSAPDKSGLPSDRFSAERTGGSVSTLTIQRTQQEDSAVYLCASSRIAGVDEQYFGPGTRLTVT.

The CDR3 protein is CASKGQGDYEQYF. CDR3 sequence (DNA): TGTGCCAGTAAGGGACAGGGAGACTACGAGCAGTACTTC. The rearrangement links TRBV19 to TRBJ2-7; TRBD1 agrees at 9 bases. Germline assignment: CDR1 LNHDA and CDR2 SQIVND (reference sequence). J gave up 3 bases and V 7 bases, and 4 bases lay outside the gene matches. This CDR3 region has 13 residues. Full variable domain (rest looked up from reference TRBV19 and TRBJ2-7): DGGITQSPKYLFRKEGQNVTLSCEQNLNHDAMYWYRQDPGQGLRLIYYSQIVNDFQKGDIAEGYSVSREKKESFPLTVTSAQKNPTAFYLCASKGQGDYEQYFGPGTRLTVT.

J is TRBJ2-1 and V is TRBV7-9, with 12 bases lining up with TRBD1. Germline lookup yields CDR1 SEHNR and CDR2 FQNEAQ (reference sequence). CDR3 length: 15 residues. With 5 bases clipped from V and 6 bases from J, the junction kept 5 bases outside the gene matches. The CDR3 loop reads CASSRGTGGINEQFF. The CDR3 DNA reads TGTGCCAGCAGCCGCGGGACAGGGGGCATCAATGAGCAGTTCTTC.

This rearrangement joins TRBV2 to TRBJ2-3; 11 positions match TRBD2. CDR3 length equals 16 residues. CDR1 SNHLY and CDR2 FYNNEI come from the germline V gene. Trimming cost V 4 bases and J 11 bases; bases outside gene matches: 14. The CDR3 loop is CASSGFSGRASFKQYF. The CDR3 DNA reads TGTGCCAGCAGTGGTTTTAGCGGGAGGGCAAGTTTTAAGCAGTATTTT. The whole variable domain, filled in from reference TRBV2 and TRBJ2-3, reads EPEVTQTPSHQVTQMGQEVILRCVPISNHLYFYWYRQILGQKVEFLVSFYNNEISEKSEIFDDQFSVERPDGSNFTLKIRSTKLEDSAMYFCASSGFSGRASFKQYFGPGTRLTVL.

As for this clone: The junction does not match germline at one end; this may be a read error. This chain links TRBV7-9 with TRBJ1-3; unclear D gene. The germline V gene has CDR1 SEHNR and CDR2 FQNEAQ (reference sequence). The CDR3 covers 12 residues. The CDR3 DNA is TGTGCCAGCAGGGAGGCTGGGAACACCATATATTTT. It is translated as CASREAGNTIYF.

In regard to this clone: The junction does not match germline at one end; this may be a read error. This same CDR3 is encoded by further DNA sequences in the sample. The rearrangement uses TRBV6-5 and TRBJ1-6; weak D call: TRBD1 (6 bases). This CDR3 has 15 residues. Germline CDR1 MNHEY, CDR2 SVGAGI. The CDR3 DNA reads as TGTGCCAGCAGTTACTCGGACAGCCTTAATTCCCCCCTCCACTTT. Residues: CASSYSDSLNSPLHF.

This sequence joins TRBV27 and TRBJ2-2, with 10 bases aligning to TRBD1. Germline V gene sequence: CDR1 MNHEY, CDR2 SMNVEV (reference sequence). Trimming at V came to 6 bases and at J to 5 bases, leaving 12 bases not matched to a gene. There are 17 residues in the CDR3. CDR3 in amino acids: CASSRGGTGENTGELFF. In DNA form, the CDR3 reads TGTGCCAGCAGCCGGGGGGGGACAGGGGAAAATACCGGGGAGCTGTTTTTT.

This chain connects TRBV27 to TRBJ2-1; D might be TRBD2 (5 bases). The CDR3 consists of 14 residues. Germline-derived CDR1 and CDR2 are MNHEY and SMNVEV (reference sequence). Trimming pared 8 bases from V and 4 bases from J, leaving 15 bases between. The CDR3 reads CASWKTGVYNEQFF. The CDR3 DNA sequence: TGTGCCAGCTGGAAGACCGGGGTTTACAATGAGCAGTTCTTC.